Listed below are T cell receptor beta chains from one sample, sequenced in a study of vaccination effects on CD4 cells after COVID-19. These receptors have no known antigen. Data came from immunoSEQ multiplex PCR; TCRdb stores just in-frame clones and leaves some out. The table shows about 45,000 clones, with approximately 70% occurring only once. The sample consisted of CD4+ T cells from PBMCs cultured with a peptide pool, taken before COVID-19 vaccination. The origin of the receptors is a human donor who had a prior SARS-CoV-2 infection. The CDR3 runs from the conserved cysteine through the conserved F or W. The D gene is left open where the match is weak. Part of the rows lack a size; the others show once, few, many or a class for expanded clones.

D	J	length	size	V	DNA	CDR3
NA	TRBJ2-3	15	NA	TRBV6-5	TGTGCCAGCAGTTATAGCCAGGCCCTCCCCGATACGCAGTATTTT	CASSYSQALPDTQYF
NA	TRBJ2-7	12	NA	TRBV2	TGTGCCAGCAGTGAAGGCGGTTTGAGCCGCAGCTTC	CASSEGGLSRSF
NA	TRBJ2-2	15	NA	TRBV6-5	TGTGCCAGCATTCGGGACCTACGAAACACCGGGGAGCTGTTTTTT	CASIRDLRNTGELFF
NA	TRBJ1-2	13	NA	TRBV9	TGTGCCAGCAGCGCAACAGGGTACTATGGCTACACCTTC	CASSATGYYGYTF
NA	TRBJ2-5	14	few	TRBV5-6	TGTGCCAGCAGCGGAACCGGGACGCGGGAGACCCAGTACTTC	CASSGTGTRETQYF
TRBD2	TRBJ2-1	16	NA	TRBV7-4	TGTGCCAGCAGCCCGCGCGGGGGGCTTACTTACAATGAGCAGTTCTTC	CASSPRGGLTYNEQFF
TRBD2	TRBJ2-2	16	few	TRBV7-3	TGTGCCAGCAGCTTACTTCCAGCGGGGGTCACTGGGGAGCTGTTTTTT	CASSLLPAGVTGELFF
NA	TRBJ2-1	14	NA	TRBV29-1	TGCAGCGTTGAAACAGGGACTCCCTACAATGAGCAGTTCTTC	CSVETGTPYNEQFF
TRBD2	TRBJ2-1	16	NA	TRBV7-3	TGTGCCAGCAGCCCGCGGCGTAGCGGGACCTACAATGAGCAGTTCTTC	CASSPRRSGTYNEQFF
TRBD1	TRBJ1-1	14	few	TRBV3-1/TRBV3-2	TGTGCCAGCAGTGACAGGGGCATGAACACTGAAGCTTTCTTT	CASSDRGMNTEAFF
NA	TRBJ2-7	15	few	TRBV28	TGTGCCAGCAGTCTAGGGGGAGGGACGTTCTACGAGCAGTACTTC	CASSLGGGTFYEQYF
NA	TRBJ2-4	15	NA	TRBV9	TGTGCCAGCAGCGTAGGATGGGGGCTACAAAACATTCAGTACTTC	CASSVGWGLQNIQYF
NA	TRBJ1-2	15	NA	TRBV4-2	TGTGCCAGCAGCCAAGATCGGAACAGGGCTGATGGCTACACCTTC	CASSQDRNRADGYTF
TRBD1	TRBJ1-2	13	NA	TRBV10-3	TGTGCCATCCGACAGGGTGGCCCTTATGGCTACACCTTC	CAIRQGGPYGYTF
TRBD1	TRBJ2-5	16	NA	TRBV13	TGTGCCAGCAGCCCTTGGGACAGGGGGACGGGAGAGACCCAGTACTTC	CASSPWDRGTGETQYF
TRBD2	TRBJ2-1	18	NA	TRBV19	TGTGCCAGTAGTATCAGTCTAGCGGTAACGATAACCTACAATGAGCAGTTCTTC	CASSISLAVTITYNEQFF
TRBD2	TRBJ2-3	16	NA	TRBV27	TGTGCCAGCACCGCGGGAACTGCGGGAGGCTCGGATACGCAGTATTTT	CASTAGTAGGSDTQYF
NA	TRBJ2-1	12	NA	TRBV12-3/TRBV12-4	TGTGCCAGCAGTGAACAGCGCCAAGAGCAGTTCTTC	CASSEQRQEQFF
NA	TRBJ1-6	14	NA	TRBV2	TGTGCCAGCAGTGTCCAGGGTCCCAATTCACCCCTCCACTTT	CASSVQGPNSPLHF
TRBD2	TRBJ2-7	15	NA	TRBV5-4	TGTGCCAGCAGCCCGACGGGGGGAGCCCCCTCCTGGCAGTACTTC	CASSPTGGAPSWQYF
TRBD2	TRBJ2-3	14	once	TRBV10-3	TGTGCCGGGAAGTTAGGTGCGGGGGAGGATACGCAGTATTTT	CAGKLGAGEDTQYF
NA	TRBJ2-7	12	NA	TRBV29-1	TGCAGCGTTTCCGGGTACTCCTACGAGCAGTACTTC	CSVSGYSYEQYF
NA	TRBJ2-3	12	NA	TRBV11-3	TGTGCCAGCAGCTTACAGGACAAAGTACAGTATTTT	CASSLQDKVQYF
TRBD2	TRBJ2-7	16	few	TRBV27	TGTGCCAGCAGCCCACAGCGGGGGGGCCTGACCTACGAGCAGTACTTC	CASSPQRGGLTYEQYF
NA	TRBJ2-5	13	NA	TRBV28	TGTGCCAGCAGTCTCCCCACAGTTGGGACCCAGTACTTC	CASSLPTVGTQYF
NA	TRBJ2-1	14	NA	TRBV29-1	TGCAGCGTTGTCGGGGACGGAATCGACAATGAGCAGTTCTTC	CSVVGDGIDNEQFF
TRBD2	TRBJ2-1	17	few	TRBV20-1	TGCAGTGCTAGTGGGTGGCGACTAGCGGGAAACTACAATGAGCAGTTCTTC	CSASGWRLAGNYNEQFF
TRBD1	TRBJ1-1	14	NA	TRBV7-9	TGTGCCAGCAGCCCAAACCAGGGGGTCACTGAAGCTTTCTTT	CASSPNQGVTEAFF
TRBD2	TRBJ2-3	19	NA	TRBV13	TGTGCCAGCAGCCCCGACCGAGGACTAGCGGGAGCCCGCACAGATACGCAGTATTTT	CASSPDRGLAGARTDTQYF
TRBD2	TRBJ2-3	15	NA	TRBV6-5	TGTGCCAGCAGTTACCGGACTAGCGGAACAGATACGCAGTATTTT	CASSYRTSGTDTQYF
TRBD2	TRBJ2-3	17	once	TRBV5-1	TGCGCCAGCAGCCCATGGATAGCGGGAGGGCCGGGAGATACGCAGTATTTT	CASSPWIAGGPGDTQYF
TRBD1	TRBJ1-4	13	NA	TRBV29-1	TGCAGCGTCCGGACAGGGCCTAATGAAAAACTGTTTTTT	CSVRTGPNEKLFF
NA	TRBJ2-5	12	NA	TRBV6-5	TGTGCCAGCAGTACATGGCCGCGGACCCAGTACTTC	CASSTWPRTQYF
NA	TRBJ2-1	20	NA	TRBV5-1	TGCGCCAGCAGCTCCTCAGGGGGTAGCGGGGTTCCGAGCTCCTACAATGAGCAGTTCTTC	CASSSSGGSGVPSSYNEQFF
NA	TRBJ1-1	13	NA	TRBV5-1	TGCGCCAGCAGCTTGGCTGGGGACACTGAAGCTTTCTTT	CASSLAGDTEAFF
NA	TRBJ2-1	13	NA	TRBV7-2	TGTGCCAGCAGCTCATACAAGTCCGATGAGCAGTTCTTC	CASSSYKSDEQFF
TRBD1	TRBJ1-2	17	NA	TRBV5-1	TGCGCCAGCAGCTTCGGGGACAGGGGTAGGAGTAACTATGGCTACACCTTC	CASSFGDRGRSNYGYTF
TRBD1	TRBJ2-3	14	NA	TRBV5-4	TGTGCCAGCAGCTTGGAGGGGGCCGCAGATACGCAGTATTTT	CASSLEGAADTQYF
NA	TRBJ2-7	14	once	TRBV9	TGTGCCAGCAGCGTAGCTGCAGGGAACGACGAGCAGTACTTC	CASSVAAGNDEQYF
NA	TRBJ2-5	13	NA	TRBV12-3/TRBV12-4	TGTGCCAGCAGTTTAAAAGGTTGGGAGACCCAGTACTTC	CASSLKGWETQYF
NA	TRBJ1-1	14	NA	TRBV29-1	TGCAGCGTTGCCCGAAACCAGGGGTCGGGTGAAGCTTTCTTT	CSVARNQGSGEAFF
NA	TRBJ2-1	11	few	TRBV10-3	TGTGCCATCAGTGGGGGCTATGAGCAGTTCTTC	CAISGGYEQFF
NA	TRBJ2-3	14	NA	TRBV3-1/TRBV3-2	TGTGCCAGCAGCCCTTCCGGAGGCACAGATACGCAGTATTTT	CASSPSGGTDTQYF
NA	TRBJ1-3	14	NA	TRBV5-8	TGTGCCAGCAGCTTGGCCCAGTCGGGACACACCATATATTTT	CASSLAQSGHTIYF
NA	TRBJ1-1	14	once	TRBV4-2	TGTGCCAGCAGCCAAGATGGAGAAAACACTGAAGCTTTCTTT	CASSQDGENTEAFF
TRBD1	TRBJ1-2	15	few	TRBV29-1	TGCAGCGCCCGTTTTAGGGACAGGTTATCGTATGGCTACACCTTC	CSARFRDRLSYGYTF
TRBD2	TRBJ2-1	16	NA	TRBV6-1	TGTGCCAGCAGTGAAGCTGGACTAGTTCGTCGCAATGAGCAGTTCTTC	CASSEAGLVRRNEQFF